A selection of T cell receptor beta chains follows, all from one sample in a study of cytomegalovirus exposure and HLA in healthy donors. Libraries were prepared by immunoSEQ multiplex PCR; TCRdb keeps only in-frame clonotypes and omits some of them. The sample holds 100,000 to 150,000 clones, approximately 84% seen once. What was sequenced was PBMCs. The source is a man younger than 35 in good health and CMV-seropositive. Both conserved end residues are part of each CDR3. D genes are given only for firm matches. Rows may omit the clone size; those that give it use once, few, many or a size class.

cdr3_nt: TGTGCCTGGAGTGCCGACATGGCCAATCAGCCCCAGCATTTT; cdr3_aa: CAWSADMANQPQHF; j_call: TRBJ1-5; cdr3_length: 14; d_call: .; v_call: TRBV30; clone_size: .
cdr3_nt: TGCGCCAGCAGCCCTTTATGGCTAGGGGGCAATCAGCCCCAGCATTTT; cdr3_aa: CASSPLWLGGNQPQHF; j_call: TRBJ1-5; cdr3_length: 16; d_call: .; v_call: TRBV4-1; clone_size: .
cdr3_nt: TGTGCCAGCAGCCCGTCGGGACAGGGGTCGAACACTGAAGCTTTCTTT; cdr3_aa: CASSPSGQGSNTEAFF; j_call: TRBJ1-1; cdr3_length: 16; d_call: TRBD1; v_call: TRBV7-9; clone_size: .
cdr3_nt: TGTGCCAGCAGCTTAGCATTTACAGGACAAGATAGTGAAGCTTTCTTT; cdr3_aa: CASSLAFTGQDSEAFF; j_call: TRBJ1-1; cdr3_length: 16; d_call: .; v_call: TRBV7-2; clone_size: few
cdr3_nt: TGCGCCAGCAGCTTTTGGACAGACTCCTACGAGCAGTACTTC; cdr3_aa: CASSFWTDSYEQYF; j_call: TRBJ2-7; cdr3_length: 14; d_call: .; v_call: TRBV5-1; clone_size: .
cdr3_nt: TGTGCCAGCAGTCCCCAGGCGCAGGACAACGGGGAGCTGTTTTTT; cdr3_aa: CASSPQAQDNGELFF; j_call: TRBJ2-2; cdr3_length: 15; d_call: .; v_call: TRBV28; clone_size: .
cdr3_nt: TGTGCTAGTGGTTCCCGGGACTTCGCAGATACGCAGTATTTT; cdr3_aa: CASGSRDFADTQYF; j_call: TRBJ2-3; cdr3_length: 14; d_call: .; v_call: TRBV12-5; clone_size: .
cdr3_nt: TGTGCCAGCTCACCACGGATTGGAGGGGGCTTCGAGCAGTACTTC; cdr3_aa: CASSPRIGGGFEQYF; j_call: TRBJ2-7; cdr3_length: 15; d_call: .; v_call: TRBV18; clone_size: .
cdr3_nt: TGTGCCTGGAGTGTAGGGACAGGCACTGAAGCTTTCTTT; cdr3_aa: CAWSVGTGTEAFF; j_call: TRBJ1-1; cdr3_length: 13; d_call: TRBD1; v_call: TRBV30; clone_size: .
cdr3_nt: TGTGCCAGCAAGACTAGCGGGACCAGCACCGGGGAGCTGTTTTTT; cdr3_aa: CASKTSGTSTGELFF; j_call: TRBJ2-2; cdr3_length: 15; d_call: TRBD2; v_call: TRBV2; clone_size: .
cdr3_nt: TGCGCCAGCAGTGCCAACGGTGAAGCTTTCTTT; cdr3_aa: CASSANGEAFF; j_call: TRBJ1-1; cdr3_length: 11; d_call: .; v_call: TRBV10-1; clone_size: .
cdr3_nt: TGCAGCGTTGGAGCAGACACTCACCAGTACTTC; cdr3_aa: CSVGADTHQYF; j_call: TRBJ2-7; cdr3_length: 11; d_call: .; v_call: TRBV29-1; clone_size: .
cdr3_nt: TGTGCCAGCAGTTACGAGAGGGAGGGAGGCTACACCTTC; cdr3_aa: CASSYEREGGYTF; j_call: TRBJ1-2; cdr3_length: 13; d_call: .; v_call: TRBV6-5; clone_size: once
cdr3_nt: TGTGCCAGTAGTATGTTTCTCTCTAGCGGGGGGGCCCATGAGCAGTTCTTC; cdr3_aa: CASSMFLSSGGAHEQFF; j_call: TRBJ2-1; cdr3_length: 17; d_call: TRBD2; v_call: TRBV19; clone_size: .
cdr3_nt: TGTGCCTCCTGGGACAGGGGGTCCCAGCCCCAGCATTTT; cdr3_aa: CASWDRGSQPQHF; j_call: TRBJ1-5; cdr3_length: 13; d_call: TRBD1; v_call: TRBV30; clone_size: .
cdr3_nt: TGTGCCAGCGGGAGGGGATTAGCGGGATTTACGGGCGGTAATGAGCAGTTCTTC; cdr3_aa: CASGRGLAGFTGGNEQFF; j_call: TRBJ2-1; cdr3_length: 18; d_call: TRBD2; v_call: TRBV9; clone_size: .
cdr3_nt: TGTGCCAGCAGCTTATCTACCCAAGAGACCCAGTACTTC; cdr3_aa: CASSLSTQETQYF; j_call: TRBJ2-5; cdr3_length: 13; d_call: .; v_call: TRBV7-2; clone_size: once
cdr3_nt: TGTGCCAGCAAACGAGGGCGGTGGGCTGAAGCTTTCTTT; cdr3_aa: CASKRGRWAEAFF; j_call: TRBJ1-1; cdr3_length: 13; d_call: .; v_call: TRBV27; clone_size: .
cdr3_nt: TGTGCCTGGAGTGTACTCCGACAGGGGGCCGGAGAGACCCAGTACTTC; cdr3_aa: CAWSVLRQGAGETQYF; j_call: TRBJ2-5; cdr3_length: 16; d_call: TRBD1; v_call: TRBV30; clone_size: .
cdr3_nt: TGCGCCAGCAGCTTCCCTGTGCGGGAGGGCAGTGAGCAGTTCTTC; cdr3_aa: CASSFPVREGSEQFF; j_call: TRBJ2-1; cdr3_length: 15; d_call: TRBD2; v_call: TRBV5-1; clone_size: .
cdr3_nt: TGCGCCAGCAGCAGCAGGGAGGGGGGGACCTCTGAAGCTTTCTTT; cdr3_aa: CASSSREGGTSEAFF; j_call: TRBJ1-1; cdr3_length: 15; d_call: .; v_call: TRBV5-1; clone_size: .
cdr3_nt: TGTGCCTGGAGGCCCTCTAGGTTCGATGAGCAGTTCTTC; cdr3_aa: CAWRPSRFDEQFF; j_call: TRBJ2-1; cdr3_length: 13; d_call: .; v_call: TRBV30; clone_size: .
cdr3_nt: TGCGCCAGCAGCCATTCCCCTAGCGGGAGCTTCCAAGAGACCCAGTACTTC; cdr3_aa: CASSHSPSGSFQETQYF; j_call: TRBJ2-5; cdr3_length: 17; d_call: TRBD2; v_call: TRBV5-1; clone_size: .
cdr3_nt: TGTGCCAGCAGCTTTTGGGACAGGGTGGGTCAGCCCCAGCATTTT; cdr3_aa: CASSFWDRVGQPQHF; j_call: TRBJ1-5; cdr3_length: 15; d_call: TRBD1; v_call: TRBV5-6; clone_size: few
cdr3_nt: TGTGCCAGCAGCCAAGAAAGTACTCTGGAGACGCAGTTCTTC; cdr3_aa: CASSQESTLETQFF; j_call: TRBJ2-1; cdr3_length: 14; d_call: .; v_call: TRBV14; clone_size: .
cdr3_nt: TGTGCCAGCGCTGACAAGGGGCTGAACACTGAAGCTTTCTTT; cdr3_aa: CASADKGLNTEAFF; j_call: TRBJ1-1; cdr3_length: 14; d_call: .; v_call: TRBV19; clone_size: .
cdr3_nt: TGTGCCAGCAGCTTATCAGGGCAAGATCAGCCCCAGCATTTT; cdr3_aa: CASSLSGQDQPQHF; j_call: TRBJ1-5; cdr3_length: 14; d_call: .; v_call: TRBV7-6; clone_size: .
cdr3_nt: TGTGCCAGTAGTATTATGGTGGCGGCTAACAATGAGCAGTTCTTC; cdr3_aa: CASSIMVAANNEQFF; j_call: TRBJ2-1; cdr3_length: 15; d_call: .; v_call: TRBV19; clone_size: few
cdr3_nt: TGTGCCAGCAGCTTAGCCGCTAGCTCGGTAGATACGCAGTATTTT; cdr3_aa: CASSLAASSVDTQYF; j_call: TRBJ2-3; cdr3_length: 15; d_call: .; v_call: TRBV7-9; clone_size: few
cdr3_nt: TGTGTCAGAAGCCCACGGACAGGGTACTACGAGCAGTACTTC; cdr3_aa: CVRSPRTGYYEQYF; j_call: TRBJ2-7; cdr3_length: 14; d_call: .; v_call: TRBV7-5; clone_size: once
cdr3_nt: TGTGCCAGCAGTGTAGTGTCTAGCGGGGGCTCCTACAATGAGCAGTTCTTC; cdr3_aa: CASSVVSSGGSYNEQFF; j_call: TRBJ2-1; cdr3_length: 17; d_call: TRBD2; v_call: TRBV2; clone_size: .
cdr3_nt: TGTGCCAGTAGTATGGCAGGGTTTGCTTTCTTT; cdr3_aa: CASSMAGFAFF; j_call: TRBJ1-1; cdr3_length: 11; d_call: .; v_call: TRBV19; clone_size: .
cdr3_nt: TGCGCCAGCAGCTTGGACGCAGGAAGCTCTGGAAACACCATATATTTT; cdr3_aa: CASSLDAGSSGNTIYF; j_call: TRBJ1-3; cdr3_length: 16; d_call: .; v_call: TRBV5-1; clone_size: .
cdr3_nt: TGCAGCGTGACAGAACAGAGCATGAACACTGAAGCTTTCTTT; cdr3_aa: CSVTEQSMNTEAFF; j_call: TRBJ1-1; cdr3_length: 14; d_call: .; v_call: TRBV29-1; clone_size: .
cdr3_nt: TGTGCCAGCAGCACAGGGATTCAGCCCCAGCATTTT; cdr3_aa: CASSTGIQPQHF; j_call: TRBJ1-5; cdr3_length: 12; d_call: .; v_call: TRBV7-2; clone_size: .
cdr3_nt: TGTGCCAGCCGGGACAGAGTCTCCTACGAGCAGTACTTC; cdr3_aa: CASRDRVSYEQYF; j_call: TRBJ2-7; cdr3_length: 13; d_call: TRBD1; v_call: TRBV25-1; clone_size: .
cdr3_nt: TGTGCCAGCAGTGAACGAGGGCCACAATTTAATTCACCCCTCCACTTT; cdr3_aa: CASSERGPQFNSPLHF; j_call: TRBJ1-6; cdr3_length: 16; d_call: .; v_call: TRBV25-1; clone_size: .
cdr3_nt: TGTGCCAGCATCAGAGACAGGAGCTCCTACAATGAGCAGTTCTTC; cdr3_aa: CASIRDRSSYNEQFF; j_call: TRBJ2-1; cdr3_length: 15; d_call: .; v_call: TRBV6-5; clone_size: .
cdr3_nt: TGTGCCAGCGGGGGGGCGAGGGAGGGTCAGCCCCAGCATTTT; cdr3_aa: CASGGAREGQPQHF; j_call: TRBJ1-5; cdr3_length: 14; d_call: .; v_call: TRBV27; clone_size: .
cdr3_nt: TGTGCCAGCAGCTCCCCAGGGTCGAACACTGAAGCTTTCTTT; cdr3_aa: CASSSPGSNTEAFF; j_call: TRBJ1-1; cdr3_length: 14; d_call: .; v_call: TRBV7-2; clone_size: once
cdr3_nt: TGTGCCAGCAGTGAAGGGACAGGGGAGGCAGATACGCAGTATTTT; cdr3_aa: CASSEGTGEADTQYF; j_call: TRBJ2-3; cdr3_length: 15; d_call: TRBD1; v_call: TRBV6-4; clone_size: .